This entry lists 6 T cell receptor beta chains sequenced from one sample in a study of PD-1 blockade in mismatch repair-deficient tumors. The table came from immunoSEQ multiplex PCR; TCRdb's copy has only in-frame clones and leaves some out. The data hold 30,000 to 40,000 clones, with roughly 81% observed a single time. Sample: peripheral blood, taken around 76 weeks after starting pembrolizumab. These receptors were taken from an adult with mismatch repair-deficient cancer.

The CDR3 DNA follows: TGTGCCAGCACCCGCGGGAGAGCGAACACCGGGGAGCTGTTTTTT. This encodes CASTRGRANTGELFF. The V and J genes are TRBV7-2 and TRBJ2-2; 7 bases match TRBD2. The CDR3 contains 15 residues. The trim removed 7 bases at V and 0 bases at J, leaving 5 bases unmatched. Germline V lookup: CDR1 SGHTA, CDR2 FQGNSA.

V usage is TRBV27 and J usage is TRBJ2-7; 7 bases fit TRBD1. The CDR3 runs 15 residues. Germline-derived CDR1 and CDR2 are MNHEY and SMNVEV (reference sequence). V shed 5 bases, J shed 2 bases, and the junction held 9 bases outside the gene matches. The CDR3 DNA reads TGTGCCAGCAGTCCCCTACCCGACAGGGCCTACGAGCAGTACTTC. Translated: CASSPLPDRAYEQYF.

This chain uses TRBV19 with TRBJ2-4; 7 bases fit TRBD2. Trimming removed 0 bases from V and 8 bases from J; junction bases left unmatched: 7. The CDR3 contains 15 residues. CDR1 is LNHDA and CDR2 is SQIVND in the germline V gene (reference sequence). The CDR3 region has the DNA TGTGCCAGTAGTATAGACGGTGGGAGGGGAGACATTCAGTACTTC. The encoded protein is CASSIDGGRGDIQYF.

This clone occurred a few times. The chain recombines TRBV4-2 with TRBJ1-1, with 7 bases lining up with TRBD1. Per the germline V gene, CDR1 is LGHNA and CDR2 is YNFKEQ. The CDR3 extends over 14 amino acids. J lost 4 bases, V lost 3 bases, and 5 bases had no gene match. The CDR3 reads CASSHNRGRTEAFF. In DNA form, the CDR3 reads TGTGCCAGCAGCCATAACAGGGGCCGCACTGAAGCTTTCTTT.

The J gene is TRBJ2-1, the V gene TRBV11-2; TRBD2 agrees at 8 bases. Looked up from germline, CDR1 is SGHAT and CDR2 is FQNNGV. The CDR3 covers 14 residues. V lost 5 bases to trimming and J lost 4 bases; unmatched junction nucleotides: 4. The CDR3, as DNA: TGTGCCAGCAGCCGCGGACTAGCTTACAATGAGCAGTTCTTC. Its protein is CASSRGLAYNEQFF.

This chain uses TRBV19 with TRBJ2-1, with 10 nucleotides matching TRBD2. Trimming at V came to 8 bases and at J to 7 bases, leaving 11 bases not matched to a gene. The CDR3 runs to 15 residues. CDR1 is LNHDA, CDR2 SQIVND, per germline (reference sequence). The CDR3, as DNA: TGTGCCAGTCTTGGACTAGCGGAACGTCGGAATGAGCAGTTCTTC. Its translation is CASLGLAERRNEQFF.